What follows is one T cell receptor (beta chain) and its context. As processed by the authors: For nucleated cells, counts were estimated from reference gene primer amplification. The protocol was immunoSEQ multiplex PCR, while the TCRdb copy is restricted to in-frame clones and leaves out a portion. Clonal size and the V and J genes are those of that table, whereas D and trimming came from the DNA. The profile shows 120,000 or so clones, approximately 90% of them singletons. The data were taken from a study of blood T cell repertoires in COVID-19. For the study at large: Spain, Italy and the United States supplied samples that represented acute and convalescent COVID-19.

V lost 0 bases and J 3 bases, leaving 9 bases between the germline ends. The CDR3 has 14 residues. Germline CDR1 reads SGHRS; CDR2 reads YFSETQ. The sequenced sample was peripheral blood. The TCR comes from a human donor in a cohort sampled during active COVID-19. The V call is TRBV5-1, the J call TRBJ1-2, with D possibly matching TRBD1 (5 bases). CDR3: CASSLGREDYGYTF. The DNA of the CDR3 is TGCGCCAGCAGCTTGGGCAGGGAGGACTATGGCTACACCTTC.